Listed below are T cell receptor beta chains from one sample, sequenced in a study of human T cells and chemical hapten exposure. MiXCR, run by TCRdb on the RACE reads, gives a single entry per CDR3 protein. The sample lists roughly 130,000 distinct CDR3 sequences, about 9% occurring once. The sequenced sample consisted of whole blood. The receptors were gathered from a male donor in good health. Some clones in this sample may be carry-over from other donors' samples. Both conserved end residues are part of each CDR3. The D gene is left open where the match is weak. Size is stated for part of the rows, as once, few or many counts, or as a class when the clone is expanded.

>TRBJ2-3|-|TRBV7-8|-
CASSRDMLSEPDTQYF
TGTGCCAGCAGCCGCGATATGTTGTCGGAGCCAGATACGCAGTATTTT
>TRBJ2-5|-|TRBV11-2|-
CASSPQSTQETQYF
TGTGCCAGCAGCCCGCAAAGCACCCAAGAGACCCAGTACTTC
>TRBJ1-5|-|TRBV19|-
CASSLQLPNQPQHF
TGTGCCAGTAGTCTCCAATTACCCAATCAGCCCCAGCATTTT
>TRBJ1-4|TRBD1|TRBV20-1|-
CSAATGGREKLFF
TGCAGTGCAGCCACAGGGGGACGGGAAAAACTGTTTTTT
>TRBJ2-3|TRBD2|TRBV11-2|-
CASSATSGGDTDTQYF
TGTGCCAGCAGCGCGACTAGCGGGGGAGACACAGATACGCAGTATTTT
>TRBJ1-1|-|TRBV3-1|-
CASSQGLRGGSAAFF
TGTGCCAGCAGCCAAGGGTTACGGGGAGGCTCTGCGGCTTTCTTT
>TRBJ1-1|-|TRBV6-5|few
CASNGHLNTEAFF
TGTGCCAGCAATGGACATTTGAACACTGAAGCTTTCTTT
>TRBJ2-1|TRBD2|TRBV25-1|many
CATLGVAGVTNEQFF
TGTGCCACCCTTGGGGTAGCGGGAGTGACCAATGAGCAGTTCTTC
>TRBJ2-3|-|TRBV7-9|many
CASSSGTRDTQYF
TGTGCCAGCAGCTCAGGGACCAGAGATACGCAGTATTTT
>TRBJ2-5|-|TRBV12-3/TRBV12-4|many
CASSSQGTQETQYF
TGTGCCAGCAGTTCCCAAGGGACCCAAGAGACCCAGTACTTC
>TRBJ2-3|-|TRBV10-3|-
CAIRGRGRDTQYF
TGTGCCATCCGGGGGAGGGGGAGAGATACGCAGTATTTT
>TRBJ2-3|TRBD2|TRBV30|-
CAWSVLAGLSTDTQYF
TGTGCCTGGAGTGTCCTAGCGGGACTTAGCACAGATACGCAGTATTTT
>TRBJ1-5|-|TRBV11-2|few
CASSLGEGLSNQPQHF
TGTGCCAGCAGCTTAGGAGAGGGGTTGAGCAATCAGCCCCAGCATTTT
>TRBJ2-1|-|TRBV20-1|few
CSARVRVSYNEQFF
TGCAGTGCTAGAGTTCGGGTATCCTACAATGAGCAGTTCTTC
>TRBJ2-4|TRBD1|TRBV3-1|many
CASSFGTAPDLAKNIQYF
TGTGCCAGCAGCTTTGGGACAGCCCCAGATTTAGCCAAAAACATTCAGTACTTC
>TRBJ1-5|TRBD1|TRBV7-9|-
CASSPGQENQPQHF
TGTGCCAGCAGCCCTGGACAGGAAAATCAGCCCCAGCATTTT
>TRBJ1-1|TRBD1|TRBV5-1|-
CASSQGAFTEAFF
TGCGCCAGCAGCCAGGGGGCTTTCACTGAAGCTTTCTTT
>TRBJ2-1|TRBD2|TRBV4-1|few
CASSPPGLAGDSEYNEQFF
TGCGCCAGCAGCCCCCCGGGACTAGCGGGAGACTCGGAGTACAATGAGCAGTTCTTC
>TRBJ2-3|-|TRBV12-3/TRBV12-4|many
CASSYLQGGTQYF
TGTGCCAGCAGTTACCTACAGGGCGGTACGCAGTATTTT
>TRBJ2-1|-|TRBV24-1|-
CATSTEYNEQFF
TGTGCCACCTCGACCGAATACAATGAGCAGTTCTTC
>TRBJ2-3|-|TRBV14|-
CASSQDGLSTDTQYF
TGTGCCAGCAGCCAAGATGGTCTAAGCACAGATACGCAGTATTTT
>TRBJ1-1|TRBD1|TRBV7-9|many
CASSSSGTGTGEAFF
TGTGCCAGCAGCTCATCCGGGACAGGGACCGGTGAAGCTTTCTTT
>TRBJ2-6|-|TRBV3-1|-
CASSQDPGFNSGANVLTF
TGTGCCAGCAGCCAAGACCCGGGATTTAACTCTGGGGCCAACGTCCTGACTTTC
>TRBJ2-5|-|TRBV25-1|-
CASSEIDRRFF
TGTGCCAGCAGTGAAATTGATCGGCGTTTCTTC
>TRBJ2-1|TRBD1|TRBV12-3/TRBV12-4|-
CASIPGQGSYNEQFF
TGTGCCAGCATCCCCGGACAGGGCTCCTACAATGAGCAGTTCTTC
>TRBJ1-1|TRBD1|TRBV6-2/TRBV6-3|many
CASRLGQEAEAFF
TGTGCCAGCCGATTGGGACAGGAGGCTGAAGCTTTCTTT
>TRBJ2-2|-|TRBV2|-
CASSDRANTGELFF
TGTGCCAGCAGTGATAGGGCGAACACCGGGGAGCTGTTTTTT
>TRBJ1-1|TRBD1|TRBV7-3|few
CASSVGTGGRMNTEAFF
TGTGCCAGCAGCGTTGGGACAGGGGGTAGGATGAACACTGAAGCTTTCTTT
>TRBJ2-3|TRBD2|TRBV7-9|-
CASSSTTSGEYTDTQYF
TGTGCCAGCAGCTCCACGACTAGCGGAGAATACACAGATACGCAGTATTTT
>TRBJ2-1|TRBD2|TRBV15|-
CATSRSGLAGGYEQFF
TGTGCCACCAGCAGATCCGGACTAGCGGGGGGTTATGAGCAGTTCTTC
>TRBJ2-2|-|TRBV5-1|-
CASRDSGELFF
TGCGCCAGCAGGGACAGCGGGGAGCTGTTTTTT
>TRBJ2-5|TRBD2|TRBV18|few
CASSWTSGAQETQYF
TGTGCCAGCTCCTGGACTAGCGGGGCCCAAGAGACCCAGTACTTC
>TRBJ2-1|TRBD2|TRBV4-2|few
CASSQDGRARENEQFF
TGTGCCAGCAGCCAAGACGGGAGGGCCAGGGAAAATGAGCAGTTCTTC
>TRBJ1-6|TRBD1|TRBV27|-
CASGAGGAGSPLHF
TGTGCCAGCGGGGCAGGGGGCGCCGGATCACCCCTCCACTTT
>TRBJ1-5|-|TRBV6-6|-
CASSYRNDNQPQHF
TGTGCCAGCAGTTATAGGAATGACAATCAGCCCCAGCATTTT
>TRBJ2-3|TRBD2|TRBV5-1|many
CASSLAGGPDTQYF
TGCGCCAGCAGCCTAGCGGGAGGACCAGATACGCAGTATTTT
>TRBJ1-1|-|TRBV7-8|few
CASSSTGTTLIRAFF
TGTGCCAGCAGCTCTACCGGGACCACCCTAATTAGGGCTTTCTTT
>TRBJ2-7|TRBD1|TRBV12-5|few
CASGLATQRLGQADEQYF
TGTGCTAGTGGTTTGGCAACCCAGAGATTAGGACAGGCAGACGAGCAGTACTTC
>TRBJ1-1|-|TRBV25-1|few
CASSDSGGGDTEAFF
TGTGCCAGCAGTGATTCGGGGGGGGGGGACACTGAAGCTTTCTTT
>TRBJ2-7|TRBD1|TRBV6-5|-
CASSPRDRETSYEQYF
TGTGCCAGCAGCCCCCGGGACAGGGAAACTTCCTACGAGCAGTACTTC
>TRBJ2-1|-|TRBV7-9|-
CASSFRDPRPTGNEQFF
TGTGCCAGCAGCTTCCGGGATCCTCGTCCCACCGGTAATGAGCAGTTCTTC
>TRBJ2-7|-|TRBV14|many
CASSEVRTWAYEQYF
TGTGCCAGCAGCGAAGTGAGGACATGGGCCTACGAGCAGTACTTC
>TRBJ1-5|-|TRBV20-1|many
CSARMDSNQPQHF
TGCAGTGCCCGAATGGATAGCAATCAGCCCCAGCATTTT
>TRBJ2-7|-|TRBV4-3|many
CASSQDVQGYEQYF
TGCGCCAGCAGCCAAGATGTGCAGGGTTACGAGCAGTACTTC
>TRBJ2-2|TRBD2|TRBV10-3|few
CATSGTRNTGELFF
TGTGCCACCTCCGGGACTAGGAACACCGGGGAGCTGTTTTTT
>TRBJ2-7|TRBD2|TRBV29-1|many
CSVLKLAGTSYEQYF
TGCAGCGTTCTGAAACTAGCGGGGACGTCCTACGAGCAGTACTTC
>TRBJ1-2|-|TRBV27|few
CASSLYRLEGIYGYTF
TGTGCCAGCAGTTTATATAGGCTTGAGGGGATCTATGGCTACACCTTC
>TRBJ2-7|TRBD1|TRBV29-1|-
CSVVPGQGALAYEQYF
TGCAGCGTGGTTCCGGGACAGGGCGCCTTGGCCTACGAGCAGTACTTC